These 17 T cell receptor beta chains originate from one sample sequenced in a study of patients and donors after allogeneic stem cell transplantation. TCRdb redid the calling of the RT-PCR reads with MiXCR, one entry per CDR3 protein. The table has about a million distinct CDR3 sequences, approximately 19% seen once. The sequenced material came from blood, either unsorted or a sorted T cell fraction (not recorded which). The receptors stem from a human donor who was either an allogeneic HSCT recipient or a stem cell or donor lymphocyte infusion donor (not recorded which). It is not recorded whose cells these are; they may come from a transplant donor.

The sample holds a few counts of this clonotype. The CDR3 DNA follows: TGCGCCAGCAGCCCCTCGGTACCCTATGGCTACACCTTC. Translation gives CASSPSVPYGYTF. This rearrangement joins TRBV5-1 to TRBJ1-2, with D uncertain. Trimming pared 4 bases from V and 4 bases from J, leaving 11 bases between. The CDR3 is 13 amino acids. Germline lookup yields CDR1 SGHRS and CDR2 YFSETQ.

The sample holds a few counts of this clonotype. V and J are TRBV7-9 and TRBJ2-7; D unclear. V gave up 4 bases and J gave up 0 bases, with 13 bases separating them. The CDR3 has 15 amino acids. The germline gives CDR1 SEHNR, CDR2 FQNEAQ (reference sequence). The CDR3 region has the DNA TGTGCCAGCAGCTACGGACGGATAAGCTCCTACGAGCAGTACTTC. The encoded protein is CASSYGRISSYEQYF.

This clonotype has only a few counts. This chain links TRBV15 with TRBJ2-1; tentative D call: TRBD1 (6 bases). This CDR3 is built from 15 residues. Trimming stripped 3 bases from V and 3 bases from J, with 12 bases between. CDR1 and CDR2 (germline): LNHNV, YYDKDF (reference sequence). CDR3 DNA sequence: TGTGCCACCAGCAGGGGACAAGGGGGCTACAATGAGCAGTTCTTC. This sequence encodes CATSRGQGGYNEQFF.

This clonotype was found a few times. The gene calls are TRBV10-3 and TRBJ2-3, with D tentatively TRBD1 (5 bases). Per the germline V gene, CDR1 is ENHRY and CDR2 is SYGVKD. The CDR3 has 16 residues. The V and J ends lost 4 bases and 10 bases respectively, with 24 bases between them. The CDR3 protein is CAISGLEQGFPYPQYF. In DNA, the CDR3 is TGTGCCATCAGTGGGTTGGAGCAGGGATTCCCATATCCGCAGTATTTT.

This clonotype was picked up a small number of times. The chain uses TRBV11-1 and TRBJ2-7; tentative D call: TRBD2 (6 bases). Per germline, CDR1 SGHAT and CDR2 FQDESV (reference sequence). This CDR3 spans 14 amino acids. Trimming shortened V by 5 bases and J by 3 bases, and 14 bases separated the two germline ends. The CDR3 DNA reads as TGTGCCAGCAGCCTGGGGCGGGATTACTACGAGCAGTACTTC. It encodes CASSLGRDYYEQYF.

The sample holds a few counts of this clonotype. This chain uses TRBV4-3 with TRBJ2-5; no definite D call. Trimming cost V 0 bases and J 4 bases, with 12 bases left between them. This CDR3 has 15 amino acids. Looked up from germline, CDR1 is LGHNA and CDR2 is YSLEER. The CDR3 DNA reads as TGCGCCAGCAGCCAAGAATTGATGAGGCTAGAGACCCAGTACTTC. Residues: CASSQELMRLETQYF.

The rearrangement links TRBV5-1 to TRBJ2-7; the D gene is possibly TRBD1 (6 bases). The germline gives CDR1 SGHRS, CDR2 YFSETQ. The CDR3 runs 15 residues. With 4 bases removed from V and 0 bases from J, the gap between germline ends came to 14 bases. The DNA of the CDR3 is TGCGCCAGCAGCCCGGGATCGGACAGCTCCTACGAGCAGTACTTC. It yields the protein CASSPGSDSSYEQYF.

Points on this clonotype: A much larger clone sits a single nucleotide away, making a read error possible. The chain employs TRBV29-1 and TRBJ1-1; no definite D call. Germline values: CDR1 SQVTM, CDR2 ANQGSEA. The CDR3 is 12 amino acids. Deletions cut 4 bases from V and 1 base from J, with 7 bases between. The CDR3 region is CSVGRRNTEAFF. The DNA of the CDR3 is TGCAGCGTTGGGAGGAGGAACACTGAAGCTTTCTTT.

The chain is built from TRBV20-1 and TRBJ2-1; 10 nucleotides align to TRBD2. J lost 6 bases, V lost 6 bases, and 2 bases had no gene match. The germline V gene has CDR1 DFQATT and CDR2 SNEGSKA (reference sequence). This CDR3 has 12 amino acids. The CDR3 spells CSASSGSNEQFF. In DNA, the CDR3 is TGCAGTGCCTCTAGCGGGAGCAATGAGCAGTTCTTC.

Many counts were recorded for this clonotype. The chain employs TRBV7-9 and TRBJ1-6; D is unclear. This CDR3 is 13 amino acids long. The germline V and J ends were trimmed by 5 bases and 7 bases, with 9 bases remaining between them. Germline V gene sequence: CDR1 SEHNR, CDR2 FQNEAQ (reference sequence). CDR3 coding DNA: TGTGCCAGCAGCAGCGGGGTAAATTCACCCCTCCACTTT. It codes for CASSSGVNSPLHF.

In the case of this clonotype: Its ends do not fully match the called genes, so a read error is possible. This chain joins TRBV4-3 and TRBJ2-2; either TRBD1 or TRBD2 may fit D (5 bases each). Germline lookup yields CDR1 LGHNA and CDR2 YSLEER. There are 17 residues in the CDR3. Here the CDR3 reads CTSSQYLGTPGGGELFF. CDR3 bases: TGCACCAGCAGCCAATACCTCGGGACCCCCGGCGGCGGGGAGCTGTTTTTT.

The chain uses TRBV7-3 and TRBJ2-3; 9 bases agree with TRBD1. Germline assignment: CDR1 SGHTA and CDR2 FQGTGA. Germline trimming cut 1 base from V and 2 bases from J; bases unmatched to any gene: 7. This CDR3 region has 17 residues. CDR3 DNA: TGTGCCAGCAGCTTAATTGGGACAGGGAACCCCACAGATACGCAGTATTTT. It codes for CASSLIGTGNPTDTQYF. Filled out from reference TRBV7-3 and TRBJ2-3, the complete variable domain reads GAGVSQTPSNKVTEKGKYVELRCDPISGHTALYWYRQSLGQGPEFLIYFQGTGAADDSGLPNDRFFAVRPEGSVSTLKIQRTERGDSAVYLCASSLIGTGNPTDTQYFGPGTRLTVL.

The V and J genes are TRBV5-5 and TRBJ2-6, with TRBD1 matching over 8 bases. Looked up from germline, CDR1 is SGHKS and CDR2 is YYEKEE (reference sequence). This CDR3 spans 17 amino acids. The V and J ends lost 4 bases and 2 bases, in that order; junction bases with no gene match: 8. The CDR3: CASSQTPQGAGANVLTF. The DNA of the CDR3 is TGTGCCAGCAGCCAAACCCCACAGGGGGCTGGGGCCAACGTCCTGACTTTC. Full variable domain (remainder filled in from reference TRBV5-5 and TRBJ2-6): DAGVTQSPTHLIKTRGQQVTLRCSPISGHKSVSWYQQVLGQGPQFIFQYYEKEERGRGNFPDRFSARQFPNYSSELNVNALLLGDSALYLCASSQTPQGAGANVLTFGAGSRLTVL.

Comments on this clonotype: Mismatch with germline at one junction end may stem from a read error. V is TRBV7-7 and J is TRBJ2-2; 12 nucleotides align to TRBD2. CDR3 length equals 18 residues. The V gene's germline CDR1 is SSHAT and CDR2 FNYEAQ (reference sequence). This chain's CDR3 is CASSGPRLAGVNTGELFF. CDR3 sequence (DNA): TGTGCTAGCAGCGGACCAAGACTAGCGGGGGTGAACACCGGGGAGCTGTTTTTT.

This chain's CDR3 is CASKLTGTYEQYF. Written as DNA, the CDR3 is TGTGCCAGCAAATTGACGGGGACCTACGAGCAGTACTTC. The chain has TRBV6-1 and TRBJ2-7, with D possibly being TRBD2 (5 bases). Trimming removed 7 bases at V and 2 bases at J, with 12 bases between. The germline V gene encodes CDR1 MNHNS and CDR2 SASEGT. The CDR3 loop spans 13 amino acids.

CDR3 nucleotides: TGTGCCAGCAGAGTGAACGGGGGGACCAATCAGCCCCAGCATTTT. It translates to CASRVNGGTNQPQHF. The rearrangement uses TRBV2 and TRBJ1-5; possibly TRBD1 for D (5 bases). The germline CDR1 and CDR2 sequences are SNHLY and FYNNEI. V gave up 6 bases and J gave up 3 bases, with 15 bases separating them. The CDR3 totals 15 residues.

The sample holds many counts of this clonotype. The V call is TRBV29-1, the J call TRBJ2-7, with 9 bases fitting TRBD2. Trimming cost V 3 bases and J 0 bases; bases outside gene matches: 3. This CDR3 is built from 14 residues. Germline V lookup: CDR1 SQVTM, CDR2 ANQGSEA. As DNA, the CDR3 is TGCAGCGTTGACGAGCGGGAGGCCTCCTACGAGCAGTACTTC. Translated, it gives CSVDEREASYEQYF.